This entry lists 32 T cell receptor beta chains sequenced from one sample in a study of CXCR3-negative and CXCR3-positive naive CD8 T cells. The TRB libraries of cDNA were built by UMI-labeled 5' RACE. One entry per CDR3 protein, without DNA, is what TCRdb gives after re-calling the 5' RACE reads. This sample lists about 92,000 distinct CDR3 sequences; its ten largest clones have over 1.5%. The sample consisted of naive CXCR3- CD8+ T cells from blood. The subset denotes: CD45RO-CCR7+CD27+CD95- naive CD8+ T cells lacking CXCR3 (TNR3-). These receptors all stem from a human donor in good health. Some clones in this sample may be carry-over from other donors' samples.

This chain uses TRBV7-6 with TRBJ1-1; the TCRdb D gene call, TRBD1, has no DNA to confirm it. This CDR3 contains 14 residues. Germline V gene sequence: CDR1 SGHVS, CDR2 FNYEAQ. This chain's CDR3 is CASSSRDRNTEAFF. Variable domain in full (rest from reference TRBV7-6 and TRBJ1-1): GAGVSQSPRYKVTKRGQDVALRCDPISGHVSLYWYRQALGQGPEFLTYFNYEAQQDKSGLPNDRFSAERPEGSISTLTIQRTEQRDSAMYRCASSSRDRNTEAFFGQGTRLTVV.

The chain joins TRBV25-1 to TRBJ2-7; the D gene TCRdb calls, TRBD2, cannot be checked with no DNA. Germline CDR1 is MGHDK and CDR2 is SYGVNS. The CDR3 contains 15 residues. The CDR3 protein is CASSRLAGGAYEQYF.

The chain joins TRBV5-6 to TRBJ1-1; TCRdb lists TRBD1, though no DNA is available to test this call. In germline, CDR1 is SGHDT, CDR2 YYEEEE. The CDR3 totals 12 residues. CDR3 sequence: CASSPGITEAFF. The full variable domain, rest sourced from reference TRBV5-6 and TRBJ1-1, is DAGVTQSPTHLIKTRGQQVTLRCSPKSGHDTVSWYQQALGQGPQFIFQYYEEEERQRGNFPDRFSGHQFPNYSSELNVNALLLGDSALYLCASSPGITEAFFGQGTRLTVV.

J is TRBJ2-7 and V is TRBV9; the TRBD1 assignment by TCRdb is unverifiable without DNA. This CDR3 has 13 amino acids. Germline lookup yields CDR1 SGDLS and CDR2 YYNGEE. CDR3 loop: CASSGGRSYEQYF.

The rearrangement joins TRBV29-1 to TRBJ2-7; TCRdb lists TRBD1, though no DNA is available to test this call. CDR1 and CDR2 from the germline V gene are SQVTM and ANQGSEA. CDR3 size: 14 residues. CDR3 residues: CSVVPGGGAYEQYF.

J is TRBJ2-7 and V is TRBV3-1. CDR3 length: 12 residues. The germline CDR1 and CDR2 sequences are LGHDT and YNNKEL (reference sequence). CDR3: CASSQGAYEQYF.

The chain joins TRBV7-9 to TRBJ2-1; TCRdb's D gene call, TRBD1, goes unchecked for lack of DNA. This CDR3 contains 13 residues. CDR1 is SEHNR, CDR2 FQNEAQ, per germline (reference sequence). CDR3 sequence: CASSLSGSAEQFF. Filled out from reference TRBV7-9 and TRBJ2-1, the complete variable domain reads DTGVSQNPRHKITKRGQNVTFRCDPISEHNRLYWYRQTLGQGPEFLTYFQNEAQLEKSRLLSDRFSAERPKGSFSTLEIQRTEQGDSAMYLCASSLSGSAEQFFGPGTRLTVL.

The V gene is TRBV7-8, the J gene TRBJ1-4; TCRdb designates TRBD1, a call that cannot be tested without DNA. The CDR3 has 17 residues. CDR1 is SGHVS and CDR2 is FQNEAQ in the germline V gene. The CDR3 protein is CASSLSPSRGIIEKLFF.

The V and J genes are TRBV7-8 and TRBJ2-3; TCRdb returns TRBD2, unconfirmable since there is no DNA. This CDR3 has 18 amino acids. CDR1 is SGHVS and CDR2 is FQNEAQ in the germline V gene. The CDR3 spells CASSLAGWLAGEADTQYF.

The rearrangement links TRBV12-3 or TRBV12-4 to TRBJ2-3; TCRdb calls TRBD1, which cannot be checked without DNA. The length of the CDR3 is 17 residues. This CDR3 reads CASSTPLAEKGTDTQYF.

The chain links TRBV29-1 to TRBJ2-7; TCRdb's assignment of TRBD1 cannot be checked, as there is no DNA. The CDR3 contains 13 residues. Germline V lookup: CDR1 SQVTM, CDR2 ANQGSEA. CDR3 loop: CSVELTGGYEQYF.

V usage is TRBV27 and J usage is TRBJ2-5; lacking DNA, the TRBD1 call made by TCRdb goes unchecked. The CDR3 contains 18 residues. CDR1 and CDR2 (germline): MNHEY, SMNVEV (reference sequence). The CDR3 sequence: CASSPRQVRYGDQETQYF.

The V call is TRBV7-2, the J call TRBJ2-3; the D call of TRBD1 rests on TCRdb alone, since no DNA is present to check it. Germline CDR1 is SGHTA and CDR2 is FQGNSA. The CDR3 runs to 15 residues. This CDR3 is CASSLWTGNQDTQYF.

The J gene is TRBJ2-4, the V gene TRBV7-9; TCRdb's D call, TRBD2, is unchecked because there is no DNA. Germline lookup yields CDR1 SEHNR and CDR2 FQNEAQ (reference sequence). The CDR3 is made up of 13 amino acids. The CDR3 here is CASSSRGIDIQYF. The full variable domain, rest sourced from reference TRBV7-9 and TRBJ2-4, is DTGVSQNPRHKITKRGQNVTFRCDPISEHNRLYWYRQTLGQGPEFLTYFQNEAQLEKSRLLSDRFSAERPKGSFSTLEIQRTEQGDSAMYLCASSSRGIDIQYFGAGTRLSVL.

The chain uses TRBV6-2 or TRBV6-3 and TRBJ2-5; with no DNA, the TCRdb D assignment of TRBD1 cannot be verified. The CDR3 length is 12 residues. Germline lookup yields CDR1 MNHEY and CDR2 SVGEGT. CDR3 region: CASSSREETQYF.

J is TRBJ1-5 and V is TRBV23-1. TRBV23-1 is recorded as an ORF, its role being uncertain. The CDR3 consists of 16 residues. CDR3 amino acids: CASSQPLKRGNQPQHF.

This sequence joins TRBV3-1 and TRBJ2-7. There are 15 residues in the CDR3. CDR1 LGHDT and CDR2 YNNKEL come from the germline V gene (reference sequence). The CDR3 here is CASSQVWDSSYEQYF.

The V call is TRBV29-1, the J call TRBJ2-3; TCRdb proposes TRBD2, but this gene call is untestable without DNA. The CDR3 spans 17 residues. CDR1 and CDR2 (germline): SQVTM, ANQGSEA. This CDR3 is CSAAGTSGGSSTDTQYF.

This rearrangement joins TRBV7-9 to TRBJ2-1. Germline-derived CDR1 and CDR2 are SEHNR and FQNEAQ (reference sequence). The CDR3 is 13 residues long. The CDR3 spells CASSLAQLEEQFF.

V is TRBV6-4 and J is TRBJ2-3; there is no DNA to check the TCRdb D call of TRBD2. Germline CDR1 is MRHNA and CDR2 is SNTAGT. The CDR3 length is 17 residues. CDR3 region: CASSDSTSGGGTDTQYF.

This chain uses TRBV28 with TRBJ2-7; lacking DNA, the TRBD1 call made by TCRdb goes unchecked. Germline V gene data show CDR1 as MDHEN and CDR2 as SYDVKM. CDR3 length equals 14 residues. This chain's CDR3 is CASTSLQGSYEQYF.

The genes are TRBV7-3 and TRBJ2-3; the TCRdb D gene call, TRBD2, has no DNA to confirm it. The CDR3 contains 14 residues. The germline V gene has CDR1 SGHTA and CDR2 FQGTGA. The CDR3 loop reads CASSLGGSADTQYF.

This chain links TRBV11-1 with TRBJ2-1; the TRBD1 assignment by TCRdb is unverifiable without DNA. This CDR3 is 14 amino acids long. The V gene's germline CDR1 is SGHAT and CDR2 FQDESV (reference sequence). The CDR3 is CASSSDRVMDEQFF.

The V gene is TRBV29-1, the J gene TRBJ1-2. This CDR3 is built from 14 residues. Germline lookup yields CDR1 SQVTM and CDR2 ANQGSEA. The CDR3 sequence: CSARDPTVSYGYTF.

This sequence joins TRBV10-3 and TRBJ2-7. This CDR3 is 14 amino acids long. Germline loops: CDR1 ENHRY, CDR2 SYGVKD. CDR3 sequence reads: CAIREAGVFNEQYF.

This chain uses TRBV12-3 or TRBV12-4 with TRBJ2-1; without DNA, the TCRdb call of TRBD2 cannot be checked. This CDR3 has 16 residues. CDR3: CASSSRLAGAYNEQFF.

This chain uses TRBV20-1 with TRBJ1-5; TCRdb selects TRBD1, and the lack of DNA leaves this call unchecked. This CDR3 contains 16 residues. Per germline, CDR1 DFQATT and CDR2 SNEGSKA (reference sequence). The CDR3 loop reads CSAKVQGQGGNQPQHF.

The CDR3 protein is CASSFQTGTYSYNEQFF. The chain uses TRBV5-5 and TRBJ2-1; with no DNA, the TCRdb D assignment of TRBD2 cannot be verified. Germline V gives CDR1 SGHKS, CDR2 YYEKEE (reference sequence). The CDR3 covers 17 residues. The full variable domain, in which reference TRBV5-5 and TRBJ2-1 provide the parts outside the CDR3, is DAGVTQSPTHLIKTRGQQVTLRCSPISGHKSVSWYQQVLGQGPQFIFQYYEKEERGRGNFPDRFSARQFPNYSSELNVNALLLGDSALYLCASSFQTGTYSYNEQFFGPGTRLTVL.

The CDR3 region is CSARDFSGNTDTQYF. The chain is built from TRBV20-1 and TRBJ2-3. CDR1 is DFQATT, CDR2 SNEGSKA, per germline (reference sequence). There are 15 residues in the CDR3.

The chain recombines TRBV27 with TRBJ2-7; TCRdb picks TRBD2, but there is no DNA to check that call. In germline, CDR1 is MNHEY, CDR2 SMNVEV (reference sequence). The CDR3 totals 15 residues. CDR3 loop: CASGYLAGGLYEQYF.

CDR3 in amino acids: CASSPIPPGVPGELFF. This chain uses TRBV4-2 with TRBJ2-2; TCRdb selects TRBD1, and the lack of DNA leaves this call unchecked. The CDR3 sequence is 16 residues long. Per germline, CDR1 LGHNA and CDR2 YNFKEQ.

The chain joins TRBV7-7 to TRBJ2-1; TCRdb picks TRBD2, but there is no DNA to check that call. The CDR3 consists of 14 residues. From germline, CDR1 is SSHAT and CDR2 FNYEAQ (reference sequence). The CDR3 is CASSPGLAGHEQFF. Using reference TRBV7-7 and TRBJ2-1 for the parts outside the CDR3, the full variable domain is GAGVSQSPRYKVTKRGQDVTLRCDPISSHATLYWYQQALGQGPEFLTYFNYEAQPDKSGLPSDRFSAERPEGSISTLTIQRTEQRDSAMYRCASSPGLAGHEQFFGPGTRLTVL.